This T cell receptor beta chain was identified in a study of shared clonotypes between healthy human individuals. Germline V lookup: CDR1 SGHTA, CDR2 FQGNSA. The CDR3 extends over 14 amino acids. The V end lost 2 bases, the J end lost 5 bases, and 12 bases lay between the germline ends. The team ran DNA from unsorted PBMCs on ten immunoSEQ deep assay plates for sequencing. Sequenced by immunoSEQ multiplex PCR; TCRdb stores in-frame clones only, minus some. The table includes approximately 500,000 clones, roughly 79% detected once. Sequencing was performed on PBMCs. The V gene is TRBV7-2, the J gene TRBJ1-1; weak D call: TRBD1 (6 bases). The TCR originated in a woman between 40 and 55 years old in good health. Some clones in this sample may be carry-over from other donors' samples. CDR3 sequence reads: CASSLWGRGTEAFF. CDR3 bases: TGTGCCAGCAGCTTATGGGGGCGGGGGACTGAAGCTTTCTTT.